Listed below are T cell receptor beta chains from one sample, sequenced in a study of cytomegalovirus exposure and HLA in healthy donors. Assay used: immunoSEQ multiplex PCR; TCRdb lists only in-frame clones, some missing. The profile shows around 150,000 clones, about 60% of them singletons. The specimen was PBMCs. The receptors here all came from a woman aged 55-69 years in good health and CMV-seropositive. Both conserved end residues are part of each CDR3. Fields, in order: D gene, V gene, CDR3 protein. The D gene is left open where the match is weak.

>.|TRBV28
CASSLHEEGYGYTF
>TRBD1|TRBV28
CASSPDRAGQPQHF
>.|TRBV9
CASSVGQDHQPQHF
>.|TRBV4-3
CASSQGYEGSYEQYF
>.|TRBV5-1
CASSQESGSYNEQFF
>TRBD2|TRBV7-6
CASARTSGRSNTQYF
>.|TRBV11-1
CASSIAWDTSNTEAFF
>TRBD2|TRBV14
CASSQAPPGLAGDHTQYF
>TRBD2|TRBV7-2
CASSFPVAGGPLDEQFF
>TRBD2|TRBV29-1
CSAKSAGVETQYF
>.|TRBV4-1
CASSPSGGNTGELFF
>TRBD1|TRBV28
CASSLLSGGIYNEQFF
>.|TRBV19
CASSILQGNTEAFF
>.|TRBV27
CASSLSYALDRTATYEQYF
>TRBD2|TRBV7-6
CASSPTSGSAYNEQFF
>TRBD1|TRBV18
CASSPRDRGRHEQYF
>.|TRBV7-8
CASSLAAELFF
>.|TRBV30
CAWSTMRKEQFF
>TRBD2|TRBV7-3
CASSLMPTSGRGYEQFF
>.|TRBV18
CASSLPQQRGGELFF
>.|TRBV12-5
CASGLVRGAGIQETQYF